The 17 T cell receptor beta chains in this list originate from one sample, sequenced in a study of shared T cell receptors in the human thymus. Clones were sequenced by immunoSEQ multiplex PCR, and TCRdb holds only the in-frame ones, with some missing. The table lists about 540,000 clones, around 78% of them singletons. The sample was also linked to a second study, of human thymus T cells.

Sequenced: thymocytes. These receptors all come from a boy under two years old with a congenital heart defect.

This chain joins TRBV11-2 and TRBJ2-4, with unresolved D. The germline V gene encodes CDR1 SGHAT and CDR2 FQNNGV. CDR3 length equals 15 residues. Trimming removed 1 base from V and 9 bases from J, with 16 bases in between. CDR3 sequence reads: CASSLAASLIGIQYF. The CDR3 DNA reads TGTGCCAGCAGCTTAGCCGCATCACTTATTGGCATTCAGTACTTC.

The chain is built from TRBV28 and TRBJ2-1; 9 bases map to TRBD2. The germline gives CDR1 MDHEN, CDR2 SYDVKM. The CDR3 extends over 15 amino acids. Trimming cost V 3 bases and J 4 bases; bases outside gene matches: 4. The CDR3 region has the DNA TGTGCCAGCAGTTTGGTAGCGGGAGCATACAATGAGCAGTTCTTC. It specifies CASSLVAGAYNEQFF.

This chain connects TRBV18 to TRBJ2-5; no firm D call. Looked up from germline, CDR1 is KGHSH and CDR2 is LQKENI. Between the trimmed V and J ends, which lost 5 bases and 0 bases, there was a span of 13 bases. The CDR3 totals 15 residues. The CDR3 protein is CASSANDTHQETQYF. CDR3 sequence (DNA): TGTGCCAGCTCAGCGAACGACACTCACCAAGAGACCCAGTACTTC.

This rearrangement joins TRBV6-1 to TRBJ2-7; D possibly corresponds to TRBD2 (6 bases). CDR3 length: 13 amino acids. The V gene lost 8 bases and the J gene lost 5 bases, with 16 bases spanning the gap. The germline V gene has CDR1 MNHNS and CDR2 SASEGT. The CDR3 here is CASSPPGGDEQYF. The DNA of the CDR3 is TGTGCCAGCTCCCCGCCTGGAGGGGACGAGCAGTACTTC.

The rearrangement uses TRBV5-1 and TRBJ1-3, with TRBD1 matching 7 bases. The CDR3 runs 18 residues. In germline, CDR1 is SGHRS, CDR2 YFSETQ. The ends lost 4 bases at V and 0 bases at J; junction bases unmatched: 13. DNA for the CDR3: TGCGCCAGCAGCGCTCCTGGAGCCCGGGACAGCTCTGGAAACACCATATATTTT. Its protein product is CASSAPGARDSSGNTIYF.

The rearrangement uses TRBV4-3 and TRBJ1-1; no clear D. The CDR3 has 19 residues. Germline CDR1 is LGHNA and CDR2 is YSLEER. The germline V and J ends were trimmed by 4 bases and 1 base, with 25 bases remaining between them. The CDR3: CASSPRTWREDRANTEAFF. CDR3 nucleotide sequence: TGCGCCAGCAGCCCGCGAACTTGGAGGGAAGATAGGGCGAACACTGAAGCTTTCTTT.

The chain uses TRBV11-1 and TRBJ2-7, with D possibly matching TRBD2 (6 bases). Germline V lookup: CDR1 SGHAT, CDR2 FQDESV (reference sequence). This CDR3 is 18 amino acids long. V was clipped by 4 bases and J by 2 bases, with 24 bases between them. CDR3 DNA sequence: TGTGCCAGCAGCTCAGTTAGTGGACGGGAGTCTCGGCCCTACGAGCAGTACTTC. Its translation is CASSSVSGRESRPYEQYF.

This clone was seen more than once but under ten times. Here the CDR3 DNA reads TGCGCCAGCAGCCAAGATCGAATACTTTCTGGGGCCAACGTCCTGACTTTC. Translated: CASSQDRILSGANVLTF. The chain recombines TRBV4-1 with TRBJ2-6; D not resolved. CDR3 length equals 17 residues. V was pared by 0 bases and J by 1 base, with 10 bases between. CDR1 is MGHRA, CDR2 YSYEKL, per germline.

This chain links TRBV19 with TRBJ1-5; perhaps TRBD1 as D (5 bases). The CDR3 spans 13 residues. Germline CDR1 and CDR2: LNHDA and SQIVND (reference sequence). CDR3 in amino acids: CASNGGGNQPQHF. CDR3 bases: TGTGCATCTAATGGGGGAGGGAATCAGCCCCAGCATTTT.

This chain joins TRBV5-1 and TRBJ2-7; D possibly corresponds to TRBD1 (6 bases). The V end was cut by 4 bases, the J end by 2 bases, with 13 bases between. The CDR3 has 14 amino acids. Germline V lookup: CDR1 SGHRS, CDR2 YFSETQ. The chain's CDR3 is CASSLTGLPYEQYF. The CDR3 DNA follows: TGCGCCAGCAGCCTTACAGGGCTACCCTACGAGCAGTACTTC.

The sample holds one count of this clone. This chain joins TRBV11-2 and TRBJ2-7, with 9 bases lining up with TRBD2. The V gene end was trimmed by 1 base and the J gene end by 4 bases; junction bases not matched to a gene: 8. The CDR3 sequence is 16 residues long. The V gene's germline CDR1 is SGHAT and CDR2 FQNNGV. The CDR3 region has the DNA TGTGCCAGCAGCTTAGGGACTAGCGAACCCGTTTACGAGCAGTACTTC. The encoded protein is CASSLGTSEPVYEQYF. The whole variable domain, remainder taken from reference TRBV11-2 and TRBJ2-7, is EAGVAQSPRYKIIEKRQSVAFWCNPISGHATLYWYQQILGQGPKLLIQFQNNGVVDDSQLPKDRFSAERLKGVDSTLKIQPAKLEDSAVYLCASSLGTSEPVYEQYFGPGTRLTVT.

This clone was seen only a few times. The DNA for the CDR3 is TGTGCCAGCAGGCCGGGAGACACCGGGGAGCTGTTTTTT. Translated: CASRPGDTGELFF. The chain carries TRBV27 and TRBJ2-2; D might be TRBD2 (6 bases). The CDR3 has 13 residues. Deletions cut 6 bases from V and 3 bases from J, with 8 bases between. Germline V CDR1 and CDR2: MNHEY, SMNVEV (reference sequence).

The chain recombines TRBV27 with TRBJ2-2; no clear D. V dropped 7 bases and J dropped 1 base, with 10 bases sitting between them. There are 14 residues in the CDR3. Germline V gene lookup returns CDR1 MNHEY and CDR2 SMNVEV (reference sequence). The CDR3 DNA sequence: TGTGCCAGCAACCCCTCAGAGAACACCGGGGAGCTGTTTTTT. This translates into CASNPSENTGELFF.

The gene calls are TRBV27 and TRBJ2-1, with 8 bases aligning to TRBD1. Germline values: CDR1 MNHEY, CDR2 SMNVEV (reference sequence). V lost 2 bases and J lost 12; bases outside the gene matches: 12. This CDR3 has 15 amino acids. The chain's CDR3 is CASSLRGQGLSGQFF. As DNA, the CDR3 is TGTGCCAGCAGTTTACGTGGACAGGGTCTCTCGGGGCAGTTCTTC.

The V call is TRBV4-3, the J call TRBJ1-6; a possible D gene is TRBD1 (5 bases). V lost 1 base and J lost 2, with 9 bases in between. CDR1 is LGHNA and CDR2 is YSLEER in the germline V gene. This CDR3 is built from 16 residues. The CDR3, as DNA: TGCGCCAGCAGCCAAGCCCTGGACACCTATAATTCACCCCTCCACTTT. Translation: CASSQALDTYNSPLHF.

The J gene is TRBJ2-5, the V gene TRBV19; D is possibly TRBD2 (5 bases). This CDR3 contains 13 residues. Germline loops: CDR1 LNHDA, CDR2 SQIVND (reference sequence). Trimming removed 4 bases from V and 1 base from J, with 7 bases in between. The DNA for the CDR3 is TGTGCCAGTAGTACAGGACTCCAAGAGACCCAGTACTTC. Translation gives CASSTGLQETQYF.

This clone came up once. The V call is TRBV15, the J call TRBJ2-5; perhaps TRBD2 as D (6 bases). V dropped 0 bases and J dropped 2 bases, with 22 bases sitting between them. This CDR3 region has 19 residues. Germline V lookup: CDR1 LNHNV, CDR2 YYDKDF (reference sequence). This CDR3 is CATSRDPPRVGGGQETQYF. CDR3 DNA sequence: TGTGCCACCAGCAGAGATCCTCCCAGGGTGGGGGGTGGTCAAGAGACCCAGTACTTC.